These 28 T cell receptor beta chains originate from one sample sequenced in a study of T cell repertoires in cytomegalovirus infection. Their antigens are not known. Via MiXCR, TCRdb re-called the reads, giving one row per CDR3 protein. The table lists around 710,000 distinct CDR3 sequences, 25% to 35% of them singletons. The sequences come from cultured CD8+ T cells from PBMCs, collected from culture after CMV antigen stimulation. Every receptor here comes from a human donor in good health (CMV status not recorded). Some clones in this sample may be carry-over from other donors' samples.

The rearrangement links TRBV27 to TRBJ1-1; no definite D call. The CDR3 extends over 15 amino acids. The V end was cut by 6 bases, the J end by 0 bases, with 14 bases between. CDR1 is MNHEY, CDR2 SMNVEV, per germline (reference sequence). The CDR3: CASRETGWLNTEAFF. The CDR3 nucleotides read TGTGCCAGCAGGGAGACTGGGTGGCTGAACACTGAAGCTTTCTTT.

This clonotype was recorded many times. The chain has TRBV7-9 and TRBJ1-5; 8 bases match TRBD1. Trimming at V came to 6 bases and at J to 6 bases, leaving 4 bases not matched to a gene. The CDR3 is made up of 13 amino acids. CDR1 and CDR2 (germline): SEHNR, FQNEAQ (reference sequence). The CDR3 sequence is CASSPDRGQPQHF. The DNA for the CDR3 is TGTGCCAGCAGTCCAGACAGGGGTCAGCCCCAGCATTTT.

This clonotype was seen a few times. The chain joins TRBV19 to TRBJ1-2; weak D call: TRBD1 (5 bases). The CDR3 is made up of 13 amino acids. The germline V and J ends were trimmed by 5 bases and 5 bases, with 12 bases remaining between them. The V gene's germline CDR1 is LNHDA and CDR2 SQIVND (reference sequence). CDR3 sequence: CASSGTTAYGYTF. In DNA form, the CDR3 reads TGTGCCAGTAGTGGGACGACGGCATATGGCTACACCTTC. Full variable domain (outside the CDR3, taken from reference TRBV19 and TRBJ1-2): DGGITQSPKYLFRKEGQNVTLSCEQNLNHDAMYWYRQDPGQGLRLIYYSQIVNDFQKGDIAEGYSVSREKKESFPLTVTSAQKNPTAFYLCASSGTTAYGYTFGSGTRLTVV.

Only a few counts were recorded for this clonotype. The chain couples TRBV6-1 to TRBJ2-7; no reliable D call. The germline CDR1 and CDR2 sequences are MNHNS and SASEGT. V was cut by 5 bases and J by 3 bases, with 11 bases left in between. The length of the CDR3 is 13 residues. CDR3 sequence: CASSSPGSYEQYF. DNA for the CDR3: TGTGCCAGCAGTTCCCCGGGCAGCTACGAGCAGTACTTC.

With regard to this clonotype: This could be a read error, since a much larger clone is one nucleotide away. This chain connects TRBV12-3 or TRBV12-4 to TRBJ1-2, with D uncertain. The CDR3 totals 15 residues. Trimming stripped 3 bases from V and 6 bases from J, with 17 bases between. The CDR3 coding sequence is TGTGCCAGCAGTTTTGATAGGTCGGCTGCACATGGCTACACCTTC. Translating it yields CASSFDRSAAHGYTF.

V and J are TRBV28 and TRBJ1-4; no firm D call. CDR1 is MDHEN, CDR2 SYDVKM, per germline. This CDR3 has 15 amino acids. V lost 2 bases to trimming and J lost 5 bases, with 12 bases between them. The CDR3 DNA follows: TGTGCCAGCAGTTTAAGAGGACTTTACAATGAAAAACTGTTTTTT. Its protein product is CASSLRGLYNEKLFF.

CDR3: CASSLGSSGGAFEQYV. CDR3 DNA: TGTGCCAGCAGTTTAGGTTCTAGCGGGGGGGCCTTCGAGCAGTACGTC. The chain has TRBV28 and TRBJ2-7; 12 bases fit TRBD2. The J segment lost 6 bases and the V segment lost 2 bases, leaving 8 bases of the junction unmatched. The CDR3 runs to 16 residues. In germline, CDR1 is MDHEN, CDR2 SYDVKM.

A remark on this clonotype: A much larger clonotype is one base distant, so this may be a read error. The rearrangement uses TRBV28 and TRBJ2-7; TRBD2 matches 7 bases. Trimming at V came to 10 bases and at J to 3 bases, leaving 12 bases not matched to a gene. CDR1 and CDR2 (germline): MDHEN, SYDVKM. This CDR3 region has 14 residues. DNA of the CDR3: TGTGCCAACAGCTCGGCGGGGGATCTCTACGAGCAGTACGTC. Protein sequence: CANSSAGDLYEQYV.

This clonotype occurred a few times. The J gene is TRBJ2-6, the V gene TRBV12-5; the D is unclear. V lost 3 bases and J lost 0, with 18 bases in between. The V gene's germline CDR1 is LGHNT and CDR2 FRNRAP. The CDR3 is made up of 19 amino acids. CDR3 residues: CASGLDPGGRSSGANVLTF. In DNA, the CDR3 is TGTGCTAGTGGTTTAGATCCGGGCGGCCGGAGCTCTGGGGCCAACGTCCTGACTTTC.

The chain recombines TRBV9 with TRBJ2-4; 16 bases are a match to TRBD2. The germline CDR1 and CDR2 sequences are SGDLS and YYNGEE. V lost 3 bases and J lost 14; bases outside the gene matches: 8. CDR3 length equals 15 residues. The CDR3 DNA sequence: TGTGCCAGCAGCGACACCGGGACTAGCGGGGGGGCCAAGTACTTC. It specifies CASSDTGTSGGAKYF.

This chain links TRBV19 with TRBJ2-1; D tentatively reads TRBD1 or TRBD2 (6 bases each). Germline CDR1 is LNHDA and CDR2 is SQIVND (reference sequence). This CDR3 has 17 residues. V was cut by 5 bases and J by 0 bases, with 17 bases left in between. CDR3: CASSVGGILSSYNEQFF. As DNA, the CDR3 is TGTGCCAGTAGTGTAGGGGGGATCCTGAGCTCCTACAATGAGCAGTTCTTC.

This clonotype was seen more than once but under ten times. The J gene is TRBJ1-1, the V gene TRBV4-2, with 8 bases fitting TRBD1. CDR1 LGHNA and CDR2 YNFKEQ come from the germline V gene. The CDR3 contains 17 residues. With 1 base clipped from V and 5 bases from J, the junction kept 12 bases outside the gene matches. CDR3 amino acids: CASSQAPGTGGSTEAFF. The CDR3 DNA follows: TGTGCCAGCAGCCAAGCTCCTGGGACAGGAGGAAGTACTGAAGCTTTCTTT.

For this clonotype: The germline gene is not matched at one end of the junction; a read error may be the cause. The J gene is TRBJ1-1, the V gene TRBV6-6; 8 positions agree with TRBD1. The CDR3 spans 17 residues. Germline lookup yields CDR1 MNHNY and CDR2 SVGAGI (reference sequence). The chain's CDR3 is CASSRWTGTVMGTETFF. The CDR3 DNA sequence: TGTGCCAGCAGCCGATGGACAGGGACTGTCATGGGGACTGAAACTTTCTTT.

This clonotype appeared a few times. The chain carries TRBV18 and TRBJ1-4, with no clear D. Trimming pared 6 bases from V and 5 bases from J, leaving 13 bases between. The CDR3 has 14 amino acids. Germline assignment: CDR1 KGHSH and CDR2 LQKENI. The chain's CDR3 is CASSQVAKNEKLFF. CDR3 nucleotides: TGTGCCAGCTCTCAAGTGGCAAAGAATGAAAAACTGTTTTTT. Supplemented by reference TRBV18 and TRBJ1-4, the full variable domain reads NAGVMQNPRHLVRRRGQEARLRCSPMKGHSHVYWYRQLPEEGLKFMVYLQKENIIDESGMPKERFSAEFPKEGPSILRIQQVVRGDSAAYFCASSQVAKNEKLFFGSGTQLSVL.

As regards this clonotype: A much larger clone lies one base from this, so it may be a read error. The chain has TRBV7-6 and TRBJ2-1, with a possible D match to TRBD1 (6 bases). The germline CDR1 and CDR2 sequences are SGHVS and FNYEAQ. CDR3 length: 17 residues. The CDR3 reads CASSPRFTGFSYNEQFF. As DNA, the CDR3 is TGTGCTAGCAGCCCAAGATTTACAGGGTTCTCCTACAATGAGCAGTTCTTC. The full variable domain, in which reference TRBV7-6 and TRBJ2-1 provide the parts outside the CDR3, is GAGVSQSPRYKVTKRGQDVALRCDPISGHVSLYWYRQALGQGPEFLTYFNYEAQQDKSGLPNDRFSAERPEGSISTLTIQRTEQRDSAMYRCASSPRFTGFSYNEQFFGPGTRLTVL.

This clonotype showed up many times. The chain recombines TRBV12-3 or TRBV12-4 with TRBJ2-1, with TRBD2 matching 7 bases. Trimming at V came to 3 bases and at J to 4 bases, leaving 6 bases not matched to a gene. There are 15 residues in the CDR3. The CDR3 DNA reads as TGTGCCAGCAGTTTTACTAGCGTAGGTTACAATGAGCAGTTCTTC. Amino acids: CASSFTSVGYNEQFF.

The V gene is TRBV14, the J gene TRBJ1-4, with a weak D call TRBD1 (5 bases). This CDR3 contains 17 residues. Germline V gene sequence: CDR1 SGHDN, CDR2 FVKESK. The V and J ends lost 4 bases and 4 bases respectively, with 19 bases between them. CDR3 region: CASSPIRGSSNNEKLFF. The CDR3 bases are TGTGCCAGCAGCCCAATACGGGGGTCATCGAATAATGAAAAACTGTTTTTT.

As concerns this clonotype: A much larger clone lies one base from this, so it may be a read error. The rearrangement uses TRBV7-2 and TRBJ1-4; 9 positions agree with TRBD1. From germline, CDR1 is SGHTA and CDR2 FQGNSA. With V trimmed by 2 bases and J by 5 bases, 3 bases remained unmatched. CDR3 length equals 15 residues. CDR3 nucleotide sequence: TGTGCCAGCAGCTTAAAGACAGGGGGGAATGAAAAACTGTTTTTT. It is translated as CASSLKTGGNEKLFF.

This sequence joins TRBV15 and TRBJ2-3, with 12 bases matching TRBD1. CDR3 size: 17 residues. Germline V gene sequence: CDR1 LNHNV, CDR2 YYDKDF (reference sequence). The V and J ends lost 1 base and 2 bases, in that order; junction bases with no gene match: 4. CDR3 in DNA: TGTGCCACCAGCAGAGTACCGGGACAGGGGGCCACAGATACGCAGTATTTT. It specifies CATSRVPGQGATDTQYF.

This chain uses TRBV28 with TRBJ1-5; D uncertain. V was pared by 2 bases and J by 0 bases, with 14 bases between. CDR1 is MDHEN and CDR2 is SYDVKM in the germline V gene. CDR3 length equals 17 residues. CDR3 sequence reads: CASSLEEQSYSNQPQHF. The CDR3 bases are TGTGCCAGCAGTTTAGAGGAGCAGAGCTATAGCAATCAGCCCCAGCATTTT.

This clonotype was found a few times. This chain uses TRBV6-6 with TRBJ1-1, with D unresolved. Trimming stripped 6 bases from V and 4 bases from J, with 12 bases between. The CDR3 is 13 residues long. Germline loops: CDR1 MNHNY, CDR2 SVGAGI (reference sequence). The CDR3 DNA is TGTGCCAGCAGACCCTTGGCCGTCACTGAAGCTTTCTTT. It specifies CASRPLAVTEAFF.

Here the CDR3 DNA reads TGTGCCAGCAGTCCCGGAGAGAGCAATCAGCCCCAGCATTTT. As protein: CASSPGESNQPQHF. This chain links TRBV7-3 with TRBJ1-5; the D is unclear. This CDR3 region has 14 residues. Germline CDR1 SGHTA, CDR2 FQGTGA. Trimming took 6 bases from V and 1 from J, leaving 10 bases between them.

The chain recombines TRBV5-6 with TRBJ2-3; D perhaps matches TRBD2 (6 bases). Looked up from germline, CDR1 is SGHDT and CDR2 is YYEEEE. The CDR3 is 14 residues long. Trimming removed 0 bases at V and 6 bases at J, with 11 bases between. The CDR3 region is CASSLGPGGDTQYF. CDR3 nucleotides: TGTGCCAGCAGCTTGGGACCCGGGGGTGATACGCAGTATTTT.

The V gene is TRBV20-1, the J gene TRBJ1-2, with TRBD1 as a possible D gene (5 bases). V gave up 6 bases and J gave up 7 bases, with 12 bases separating them. The CDR3 sequence is 11 residues long. Germline values: CDR1 DFQATT, CDR2 SNEGSKA (reference sequence). The CDR3 is CSAPRQSGYTF. The CDR3 DNA is TGCAGTGCACCGAGACAGAGTGGCTACACCTTC.

This clonotype was observed a handful of times. The DNA of the CDR3 is TGTGCCAGCAGCTCTCGACATGAGCAGTTCTTC. Its translation is CASSSRHEQFF. The chain joins TRBV5-4 to TRBJ2-1; D is unresolved. Trimming left V 3 bases short and J 8 bases short, with 6 bases between. The CDR3 loop spans 11 amino acids. Germline CDR1 and CDR2: SGHNT and YYREEE (reference sequence).

This chain uses TRBV4-1 with TRBJ1-1; D is perhaps TRBD1 (5 bases). Germline V gene lookup returns CDR1 MGHRA and CDR2 YSYEKL. The CDR3 totals 12 residues. Between the trimmed V and J ends, which lost 5 bases and 1 base, there was a span of 5 bases. In DNA, the CDR3 is TGCGCCAGCAGCGGGGCGAACACTGAAGCTTTCTTT. Translated, it gives CASSGANTEAFF.

This clonotype was picked up many times. The V call is TRBV7-9, the J call TRBJ1-2, with D maybe TRBD1 (6 bases). The CDR3 has 14 residues. Germline V gene lookup returns CDR1 SEHNR and CDR2 FQNEAQ (reference sequence). Trimming removed 3 bases at V and 0 bases at J, with 8 bases between. The CDR3 nucleotides read TGTGCCAGCAGCTTGGACAGTCCTAACTATGGCTACACCTTC. Translation: CASSLDSPNYGYTF.

This clonotype appeared a few times. The V gene is TRBV7-2, the J gene TRBJ2-1; D is unresolved. This CDR3 is built from 12 residues. The germline V gene has CDR1 SGHTA and CDR2 FQGNSA. The V and J ends lost 5 bases and 7 bases respectively, with 9 bases between them. CDR3 in amino acids: CASSVDMNEQFF. The CDR3 nucleotides are TGTGCCAGCAGCGTCGACATGAATGAGCAGTTCTTC.